Below, one TCR beta chain is given with its context. The antigen it binds to is not known. No much larger clone is present one base from it, and per-base qualities are unavailable. The data originate from a study of cytomegalovirus exposure and HLA in healthy donors listed by TCRdb under 2017. A note on the overall study: An earlier analysis of some 620 of the donors reported approximately 280 Gb of sequence data and approximately 120 million unique TCR beta sequences obtained from about 179 million T cells. Roughly 300 gigabases of sequencing data and 70 million to 95 million unique TCR sequences made up an early release that covered around 640 HLA-typed donors. Of the roughly 420 genotyped donors, less than 90% were placed in the genetic ancestry cluster associated with self-reported Caucasian donors. The study aimed to test whether signatures of past pathogen exposure could be identified by cataloging public T cell receptors. The T cell repertoires of some 670 subjects were profiled by immunosequencing and related to cytomegalovirus serostatus. Besides the first cohort of roughly 660 subjects, a separate validation cohort made up of 120 different subjects was used. The study combined high-throughput TCR immunosequencing, statistical association of individual TCRs with disease status, and machine learning to predict cytomegalovirus infection status. A later analysis re-examined previously published TCR beta repertoires from around 670 donors and added high-resolution HLA genotyping to investigate patterns of TCR occurrence. In the later analysis, no new phenotypic data were used to find candidate immune exposures; instead, reliance was placed on TCR beta sequences and their occurrence across donors. An earlier analysis of 587 of the donors applied high-throughput TCR beta sequencing to assess whether each TCR beta V gene segment acted as functional or pseudogenic. Donor age, sex, ethnicity and CMV serostatus were collected together with the repertoire data. Genome-wide SNP genotypes for about three fifths of the roughly 670 donors were used in a later genetic analysis, which treated that subset as a discovery cohort. Every repertoire in the discovery cohort had been generated on one and the same sequencing platform. HLA typing included class I and class II loci at four-digit resolution. Typing coverage differed by locus: A, B, C, DRB1 and DQB1 were typed in roughly 629-630 donors, DQA1 in 522, DPA1 in 600 to 610, and DPB1 in 400 to 490. Roughly 5 DR-DQ haplotypes were handled as single units for association and clustering because linkage in the cohort was strong. Among a few hundred genotyped donors of the cohort, an average of approximately 240,000 unique TCR beta nucleotide sequences were sequenced per donor, around 18% of them non-productive. Results the study describes overall, beyond this receptor: A few of the identified cytomegalovirus-associated TCR beta chains were confirmed in vitro to be specific for cytomegalovirus antigens. A later genetic analysis reported fewer N-insertions in productive TCRs among donors in an Asian-associated ancestry cluster than the roughly 690-donor mean. In a later analysis, HLA-associated TCR beta chains were found to be more clonally expanded and to have lower generation probabilities than equally common non-associated chains. A further reported finding was that TCR beta sequences accurately predicted the HLA-A and HLA-B alleles for most subjects in the first cohort. Linkage disequilibrium might explain the correlated functional status among segregating V segments, but an unknown experimental factor could not be excluded. Because the 87-base-pair reads could not distinguish some IMGT-functional V segments, including TRBV6-2 and TRBV6-3, those segments were excluded. Because some donors lacked HLA typing at each locus, the association tests relied only on the typed subset. Because counts were too low, around 17 rarely observed V segments, including chromosome 9 orphons, were left out of the earlier analysis of several hundred of the donors. The sequencing pipeline was judged likely to have produced a cluster of highly shared sequence variants as a technical artifact. In a later analysis, around 15,000 TCR beta sequences were associated with specific HLA alleles at a false discovery rate of 0.05. A later analysis found that most CMV-associated TCR beta chains appeared HLA-restricted, with HLA associations seemingly driven largely by CMV exposure. The presence/absence analyses assumed that sequencing depth was roughly uniform across donors, and that assumption may not be true. The classifier was reported to diagnose cytomegalovirus status with high specificity and sensitivity in both the original cohort and the validation cohort. An association between a missense DCLRE1C variant and V-gene and J-gene trimming of TCR beta chains was found in a later genetic analysis and replicated in an independent cohort. A total of 150 to 200 TCR beta chains were listed by the study as associated with cytomegalovirus. For the cohort, immune exposure information was limited to CMV serostatus. According to the authors, the approach could potentially be generalized to other disease states and immunological phenotypes. In a later analysis, TCR association rates were found to vary across HLA loci, with the most associated TCRs seen for DRB1 alleles and the fewest for HLA-C alleles. The cohort was sequenced for TCR beta chains only, and without alpha or paired-chain data the features that could be detected were limited. In an earlier analysis of 450 to 750 of the donors, most TCR beta V segments appeared in productive rearrangements about 87% or about 30% of the time, broadly matching IMGT annotations. While some public TCRs were present in many individuals, most TCR sequences turned up only very rarely across donors. According to a later analysis, parvovirus B19, influenza, CMV and Epstein-Barr virus appeared linked to several top co-occurrence clusters. Strong co-occurrence of HLA alleles, especially DR and DQ, made assigning TCR associations to individual alleles difficult.

The cohort consisted of approximately 690 healthy bone marrow donors. At the time of sampling, all cohort members were nominally healthy, though unrecorded immune exposures were likely present. The donor tested CMV seropositive and was one of the 289 seropositive cohort members. A peripheral blood sample was collected from each donor, and TCR beta sequencing was performed on peripheral blood mononuclear cells. The Qiagen DNeasy Blood Extraction Kit was used to extract genomic DNA from the blood cell samples. The CDR3 has 14 amino acids, counting the end cysteine and phenylalanine. Kept here is only the CDR3 DNA, which spans 42 bases and is read in frame from base 1. Relative to germline, V is 6 bases shorter and J is 1 base shorter, with 12 bases between their ends. Reading the germline V gene gives CDR1 ENHRY and CDR2 SYGVKD. Libraries were prepared through the immunoSEQ multiplex PCR assay. For the multiplex PCR, a mixture combining 60 forward primers for TCR Vbeta segments and 13 reverse primers for TCR Jbeta segments was used. The CDR3 region of rearranged TCR beta genes was amplified from genomic DNA by a multiplex PCR assay. Amplified TCR beta libraries were sequenced as 87-base-pair reads on the Illumina HiSeq System. In the paper's pipeline: Across the 670 or so repertoires, a later analysis counted tens of millions of unique TCR beta chains, roughly 11 million of which were shared by at least two donors. A nearest-neighbor algorithm error-corrected the raw reads and collapsed the reads into unique sequences, merging closely related sequences to remove PCR and sequencing errors. CDR3 sequences were aligned to IMGT reference sequences to assign V, D and J gene segments. Each retained sequence needed at least a six-nucleotide match to both a V gene segment and a J gene segment. A rearrangement counted as productive if the CDR3 had no stop codons and remained in frame with V and J, and every other rearrangement counted as non-productive. Following IMGT convention, CDR3 was defined as the stretch from the second conserved V-encoded cysteine to the conserved J-encoded phenylalanine. In an earlier analysis of around 640 of the donors, sequences lacking an unambiguous match to a single V gene segment were excluded. An earlier analysis of under 750 of the donors called V segments functional above 56.7% productive rearrangements and segregating when the between-donor standard deviation exceeded 5%. A statistical classification framework was built for diagnosing cytomegalovirus status from the catalog of TCR beta chain sequences. V and J gene assignment, in a later analysis, came from comparing TCR nucleotide sequences with IMGT/GENE-DB human TR gene sequences. A later analysis assigned CDR3 sequences and most-parsimonious VDJ recombination scenarios with the TCRdist pipeline. In a later analysis, every TCR beta chain was defined by the combination of its CDR3 amino acid sequence and its V-gene family, and reads without a unique V-gene family were dropped. A later analysis removed roughly 590 highly shared, low-generation-probability nucleotide sequences to deal with suspected cross-contamination and a sequencing artifact. For each public chain, a later analysis derived a clonal expansion index from normalized ranks of inferred template counts within each repertoire. Generation probabilities in a later analysis came from a VDJ recombination model fitted to out-of-frame rearrangements, and those results were checked against IGoR. Hypergeometric tests were used in a later analysis to score TCR-TCR, TCR-HLA and TCR-CMV co-occurrence, with a repertoire-size bias correction applied to the TCR pairs. In a later analysis, false discovery rates were estimated by permuting HLA or CMV assignments 20 times. In a later analysis, co-occurring TCRs were grouped with DBSCAN, and TCRdist sequence similarity was added when clustering was performed within HLA-allele-positive subsets. Co-occurrence clustering excluded repertoires with fewer than 30,000 or more than 120,000 public chains, plus five with anomalous nucleotide sharing. TCRdb took this table from immuneACCESS and kept in-frame rearrangements with V and J called. Such tables lack part of the clones; where checked against another copy, unresolved V genes explain under half of the gap, and the rest is unexplained. V, J and clone size are those of that table, while D and trimming were read from the DNA. In all, the sample holds about 150,000 clones, and 80% of those were seen once. The ten largest make up around 5.6% of the sample.

Sequencing was done on a sample of PBMCs. Here the chain combines TRBV10-3 and TRBJ2-5; the D gene is possibly TRBD1, with 7 bases matching. This TCR was sampled from a woman in her forties in good health and CMV-seropositive. This receptor has the CDR3 CAIREGAVQETQYF. The nucleotide sequence reads TGTGCCATCAGGGAGGGGGCAGTCCAAGAGACCCAGTACTTC.